Listed below are T cell receptor beta chains from one sample, sequenced in a study of blood T cell repertoires in COVID-19. The protocol was immunoSEQ multiplex PCR, while the TCRdb copy is restricted to in-frame clones and leaves out a portion. The data show 280,000 or so clones, about 83% seen once. Specimen: peripheral blood. Receptors originate from a woman aged 45-60 years who had recovered from COVID-19. Both conserved end residues are part of each CDR3. A D gene is named only where the DNA matches it firmly. Clone size is given for some rows only: seen once, a few or many times, or a class if the clone is expanded.

d_call: TRBD1
j_call: TRBJ2-2
clone_size: .
v_call: TRBV7-2
cdr3_nt: TGTGCCAGCAGCCCTCCGGGACAGGGAAGGGCCGGGGAGCTGTTTTTT
cdr3_aa: CASSPPGQGRAGELFF

d_call: .
j_call: TRBJ2-1
clone_size: .
v_call: TRBV12-5
cdr3_nt: TGTGCTAGTGGTTTGGGTACAGACAATGAGCAGTTCTTC
cdr3_aa: CASGLGTDNEQFF

d_call: TRBD1
j_call: TRBJ1-2
clone_size: once
v_call: TRBV4-1
cdr3_nt: TGCGCCAGCAGCCAAGCCGGGACAGCCTATGGCTACACCTTC
cdr3_aa: CASSQAGTAYGYTF

d_call: TRBD1
j_call: TRBJ1-5
clone_size: .
v_call: TRBV18
cdr3_nt: TGTGCCAGCTCACCACTCGAGGGGGCGAGCGGGTTTCAGCCCCAGCATTTT
cdr3_aa: CASSPLEGASGFQPQHF

d_call: .
j_call: TRBJ1-1
clone_size: .
v_call: TRBV5-1
cdr3_nt: TGCGCCAGCAGTCTAGCTCTGAACACTGAAGCTTTCTTT
cdr3_aa: CASSLALNTEAFF

d_call: .
j_call: TRBJ2-2
clone_size: .
v_call: TRBV11-2
cdr3_nt: TGTGCCACAGCTGCTGGAGAGCTCGCCGGGGAGCTGTTTTTT
cdr3_aa: CATAAGELAGELFF

d_call: .
j_call: TRBJ1-1
clone_size: .
v_call: TRBV21-1
cdr3_nt: TGTGCCAGCAGCGGGACAGGGAATACGAACACTGAAGCTTTCTTT
cdr3_aa: CASSGTGNTNTEAFF

d_call: .
j_call: TRBJ2-3
clone_size: few
v_call: TRBV27
cdr3_nt: TGTGCCAGCAGTTCTACAGGGCGCCCAACAGATACGCAGTATTTT
cdr3_aa: CASSSTGRPTDTQYF

d_call: .
j_call: TRBJ1-2
clone_size: .
v_call: TRBV12-3/TRBV12-4
cdr3_nt: TGTGCCAGCAGTTTACGACAGAACTATGGCTACACCTTC
cdr3_aa: CASSLRQNYGYTF

d_call: TRBD1
j_call: TRBJ1-1
clone_size: .
v_call: TRBV3-1/TRBV3-2
cdr3_nt: TGTGCCAGCAGCCCGGACAGGGGGCTCACTGAAGCTTTCTTT
cdr3_aa: CASSPDRGLTEAFF

d_call: .
j_call: TRBJ1-1
clone_size: .
v_call: TRBV5-4
cdr3_nt: TGTGCCAGCAGCCCCGACAGTATGAACACTGAAGCTTTCTTT
cdr3_aa: CASSPDSMNTEAFF

d_call: .
j_call: TRBJ2-5
clone_size: .
v_call: TRBV7-2
cdr3_nt: TGTGCCAGCAGCCTGCGGGACAGACAAGAGACCCAGTACTTC
cdr3_aa: CASSLRDRQETQYF

d_call: .
j_call: TRBJ2-7
clone_size: .
v_call: TRBV11-1
cdr3_nt: TGTGCCAGCAGACGCCAAGGGCAGGGTTACGAGCAGTACTTC
cdr3_aa: CASRRQGQGYEQYF

d_call: .
j_call: TRBJ1-2
clone_size: .
v_call: TRBV28
cdr3_nt: TGTGCCAGCAGTTTAAGTACCCGGCGGGGTGGCTACACCTTC
cdr3_aa: CASSLSTRRGGYTF

d_call: .
j_call: TRBJ1-1
clone_size: many
v_call: TRBV19
cdr3_nt: TGTGCCAGTAGCGCACAGGGTTTCTCTGAAGCTTTCTTT
cdr3_aa: CASSAQGFSEAFF

d_call: .
j_call: TRBJ2-7
clone_size: .
v_call: TRBV11-2
cdr3_nt: TGTGCCAGCAGCTTAGAATTGCACAACTCCTACGAGCAGTACTTC
cdr3_aa: CASSLELHNSYEQYF

d_call: TRBD2
j_call: TRBJ2-7
clone_size: .
v_call: TRBV9
cdr3_nt: TGTGCCAGCGGGACTAGCGGCTCCTACGAGCAGTACTTC
cdr3_aa: CASGTSGSYEQYF

d_call: TRBD2
j_call: TRBJ2-1
clone_size: .
v_call: TRBV11-3
cdr3_nt: TGTGCCAGCAGCTTAGGTGCTAGCGGGAGTTACAATGAGCAGTTCTTC
cdr3_aa: CASSLGASGSYNEQFF

d_call: .
j_call: TRBJ2-2
clone_size: .
v_call: TRBV5-5
cdr3_nt: TGTGCCAGCAGCTTGTTACAGTCTAACACCGGGGAGCTGTTTTTT
cdr3_aa: CASSLLQSNTGELFF

d_call: TRBD2
j_call: TRBJ2-1
clone_size: .
v_call: TRBV18
cdr3_nt: TGTGCCAGCTCAAGACTAGCGGGGGCCCTTCGGGGTGAGCAGTTCTTC
cdr3_aa: CASSRLAGALRGEQFF